This TCR beta chain was identified during a study of blood T cell repertoires in COVID-19. Study-wide context: Italy, Spain and the United States were the sources of the convalescent and acute COVID-19 samples. The cDNA or gDNA used as material had been derived from T cells, B-cell-depleted T cells, or PBMCs.

Per the original data handling: Reference gene primer amplification gave estimated nucleated cell counts. The data were produced by immunoSEQ multiplex PCR, yet TCRdb's version contains in-frame clones alone and is incomplete. Clonal size and the V and J genes are those of that table, whereas D and trimming came from the DNA. Altogether around 23,000 clones are present, 75% to 90% being singletons, with the ten largest covering 15% to 20%. CDR3 length equals 14 residues. V lost 4 bases and J 2 bases, leaving 12 bases between the germline ends. Per germline, CDR1 SGHDN and CDR2 FVKESK. The J gene is TRBJ2-7, the V gene TRBV14; possibly TRBD1 for D (5 bases). The sample consisted of peripheral blood. The sequence derives from a human donor in a cohort sampled during active COVID-19. As DNA, the CDR3 is TGTGCCAGCAGCCCCAGGGAAAAACCCTACGAGCAGTACTTC. Residues: CASSPREKPYEQYF.